Below, 17 T cell receptor beta chains from the same sample are listed, as sequenced in a study of T cells in Graves' hyperthyroidism and ophthalmopathy. What was amplified from RNA transcripts were TCR beta CDR3 regions. During a first-round RT-PCR of the TCR CDR3, the HTBI primer set was used. A single record per CDR3 protein comes from TCRdb applying MiXCR to the multiplex PCR reads. Found here are fewer than 800,000 distinct CDR3 sequences, 15% to 20% of them singletons; the top ten hold approximately 8.4%. The source material was blood. The origin of the receptors is a man aged 18 to 29 with Graves' hyperthyroidism.

This clonotype came up a few times. V is TRBV5-1 and J is TRBJ1-4, with 7 bases fitting TRBD1. CDR1 is SGHRS and CDR2 is YFSETQ in the germline V gene. The CDR3 runs 14 residues. After removal of 4 bases from V and 4 bases from J, the junction contained 4 bases not matched to a gene. In nucleotides, the CDR3 is TGCGCCAGCAGCCAGGACAGGTTTAATGAAAAACTGTTTTTT. Its translation: CASSQDRFNEKLFF. Drawing the rest from reference TRBV5-1 and TRBJ1-4, the complete variable domain is KAGVTQTPRYLIKTRGQQVTLSCSPISGHRSVSWYQQTPGQGLQFLFEYFSETQRNKGNFPGRFSGRQFSNSRSEMNVSTLELGDSALYLCASSQDRFNEKLFFGSGTQLSVL.

This chain connects TRBV7-9 to TRBJ2-7; TRBD2 matches at 8 bases. In germline, CDR1 is SEHNR, CDR2 FQNEAQ (reference sequence). The CDR3 extends over 13 amino acids. The ends lost 4 bases at V and 7 bases at J; junction bases unmatched: 6. The CDR3 reads CASSSSGTREQYF. Written as DNA, the CDR3 is TGTGCCAGCAGCTCTAGTGGGACTAGGGAGCAGTACTTC.

This chain links TRBV7-9 with TRBJ2-1; D call uncertain. Germline V gives CDR1 SEHNR, CDR2 FQNEAQ (reference sequence). This CDR3 spans 13 amino acids. Trimming took 3 bases from V and 8 from J, leaving 11 bases between them. The CDR3 loop is CASSLDPGDEQFF. The DNA of the CDR3 is TGTGCCAGCAGCTTGGACCCTGGAGATGAGCAGTTCTTC.

The sample holds a few counts of this clonotype. This chain uses TRBV2 with TRBJ1-5; D uncertain. Germline V lookup: CDR1 SNHLY, CDR2 FYNNEI. V was cut by 11 bases and J by 0 bases, with 23 bases left in between. CDR3 length equals 17 residues. CDR3 in DNA: TGTGCCGGCAAGTTTGGACTCAACGAAGATAGCAATCAGCCCCAGCATTTT. As protein: CAGKFGLNEDSNQPQHF.

The gene calls are TRBV27 and TRBJ2-7; TRBD2 matches at 8 bases. CDR3 size: 17 residues. Germline V gene data show CDR1 as MNHEY and CDR2 as SMNVEV (reference sequence). V was pared by 6 bases and J by 0 bases, with 13 bases of the junction left unmatched. CDR3 nucleotides: TGTGCCAGCAGGCTAGGCCTAGCGGGCCCAGACTCCTACGAGCAGTACTTC. This encodes CASRLGLAGPDSYEQYF.

This clonotype was picked up many times. The rearrangement links TRBV28 to TRBJ2-7; D assignment may be TRBD1 or TRBD2 (5 bases each). This CDR3 spans 12 amino acids. In germline, CDR1 is MDHEN, CDR2 SYDVKM. The V gene lost 6 bases and the J gene lost 2 bases, with 8 bases spanning the gap. CDR3 amino acids: CASRGTPYEQYF. DNA for the CDR3: TGTGCCAGCAGGGGGACCCCCTACGAGCAGTACTTC.

V gene TRBV18 combines with J gene TRBJ2-5; D unclear. Trimming pared 6 bases from V and 5 bases from J, leaving 13 bases between. Per the germline V gene, CDR1 is KGHSH and CDR2 is LQKENI. The CDR3 is 13 residues long. CDR3 nucleotide sequence: TGTGCCAGCTCGAAAGGGAATCCCGAGACCCAGTACTTC. Translation gives CASSKGNPETQYF. The entire variable domain, with the rest obtained from reference TRBV18 and TRBJ2-5, is as follows: NAGVMQNPRHLVRRRGQEARLRCSPMKGHSHVYWYRQLPEEGLKFMVYLQKENIIDESGMPKERFSAEFPKEGPSILRIQQVVRGDSAAYFCASSKGNPETQYFGPGTRLLVL.

J is TRBJ2-7 and V is TRBV5-1; 7 positions agree with TRBD1. This CDR3 has 12 residues. Germline CDR1 reads SGHRS; CDR2 reads YFSETQ. J gave up 5 bases and V 5 bases, and 4 bases lay outside the gene matches. The CDR3 loop reads CASSKGGHEQYF. The DNA of the CDR3 is TGCGCCAGCAGTAAAGGGGGCCACGAGCAGTACTTC.

The rearrangement uses TRBV14 and TRBJ2-7, with D perhaps matching TRBD2 (5 bases). V lost 1 base and J 5 bases, leaving 9 bases between the germline ends. The CDR3 extends over 13 amino acids. Germline CDR1 reads SGHDN; CDR2 reads FVKESK. CDR3 coding DNA: TGTGCCAGCAGCCAAGGGGAGAGGGACGAGCAGTACTTC. Translated, it gives CASSQGERDEQYF.

At least ten counts were recorded for this clonotype. The chain combines TRBV28 with TRBJ2-5; 11 nucleotides agree with TRBD2. The V gene end was trimmed by 0 bases and the J gene end by 3 bases; junction bases not matched to a gene: 9. The germline CDR1 and CDR2 sequences are MDHEN and SYDVKM. The CDR3 spans 18 residues. The CDR3 spells CASSLWGGTTSGKETQYF. The CDR3 nucleotides read TGTGCCAGCAGTTTATGGGGAGGTACGACTAGCGGGAAAGAGACCCAGTACTTC.

This clonotype was recorded many times. V and J are TRBV9 and TRBJ2-1, with D hard to call. The CDR3 has 16 residues. Trimming removed 0 bases from V and 0 bases from J, with 10 bases in between. The V gene's germline CDR1 is SGDLS and CDR2 YYNGEE. CDR3 amino acids: CASSVGTQNSYNEQFF. The CDR3 nucleotides are TGTGCCAGCAGCGTAGGAACCCAGAACTCCTACAATGAGCAGTTCTTC. The variable domain in full, completed from reference TRBV9 and TRBJ2-1, reads DSGVTQTPKHLITATGQRVTLRCSPRSGDLSVYWYQQSLDQGLQFLIQYYNGEERAKGNILERFSAQQFPDLHSELNLSSLELGDSALYFCASSVGTQNSYNEQFFGPGTRLTVL.

As to this clonotype: One end of the junction is discordant with germline, which a read error may explain. The rearrangement uses TRBV10-3 and TRBJ2-5; 8 positions match TRBD2. Germline-derived CDR1 and CDR2 are ENHRY and SYGVKD. This CDR3 is built from 17 residues. The CDR3 nucleotides read TGTGCCAGCAGTCCCGGCGTTGGGGGACTAGGAGAAGAGACCCAGTACTTC. This translates into CASSPGVGGLGEETQYF.

This clonotype was seen many times. This chain connects TRBV28 to TRBJ1-1; D is unclear. This CDR3 comprises 15 residues. Germline V gene sequence: CDR1 MDHEN, CDR2 SYDVKM. With 2 bases removed from V and 1 base from J, the gap between germline ends came to 11 bases. CDR3 sequence reads: CASSLSRQPNTEAFF. CDR3 in DNA: TGTGCCAGCAGTTTAAGCAGGCAGCCGAACACTGAAGCTTTCTTT. Looking up the rest from reference TRBV28 and TRBJ1-1 gives the full variable domain: DVKVTQSSRYLVKRTGEKVFLECVQDMDHENMFWYRQDPGLGLRLIYFSYDVKMKEKGDIPEGYSVSREKKERFSLILESASTNQTSMYLCASSLSRQPNTEAFFGQGTRLTVV.

There are a few counts of this clonotype. One junction end does not reproduce the germline sequence, and a read error may be involved. V and J are TRBV12-3 or TRBV12-4 and TRBJ2-7; 11 nucleotides align to TRBD2. This CDR3 has 11 residues. This chain's CDR3 is CASRASGRMNF. CDR3 sequence (DNA): TGTGCCAGCAGAGCTAGCGGGAGGATGAACTTC.

A few counts support this clonotype. The chain is built from TRBV5-1 and TRBJ1-4; D is ambiguous. CDR3 size: 15 residues. Germline assignment: CDR1 SGHRS and CDR2 YFSETQ. With 4 bases removed from V and 0 bases from J, the gap between germline ends came to 10 bases. The CDR3 nucleotides read TGCGCCAGCAGCGCGGGTGGTGCAACTAATGAAAAACTGTTTTTT. Translated: CASSAGGATNEKLFF. Full variable domain (rest looked up from reference TRBV5-1 and TRBJ1-4): KAGVTQTPRYLIKTRGQQVTLSCSPISGHRSVSWYQQTPGQGLQFLFEYFSETQRNKGNFPGRFSGRQFSNSRSEMNVSTLELGDSALYLCASSAGGATNEKLFFGSGTQLSVL.

At least ten counts were recorded for this clonotype. The gene calls are TRBV11-2 and TRBJ2-7, with D unclear. CDR1 SGHAT and CDR2 FQNNGV come from the germline V gene. The CDR3 consists of 15 residues. Between the trimmed V and J ends, which lost 1 base and 3 bases, there was a span of 13 bases. The CDR3 DNA follows: TGTGCCAGCAGCTTAGGGGCCCCGGAGCTCTACGAGCAGTACTTC. It translates to CASSLGAPELYEQYF.

A few counts support this clonotype. The chain combines TRBV7-9 with TRBJ2-4, with 14 bases that match TRBD2. The CDR3 covers 17 residues. Trimming at V came to 6 bases and at J to 4 bases, leaving 8 bases not matched to a gene. Germline lookup yields CDR1 SEHNR and CDR2 FQNEAQ (reference sequence). DNA of the CDR3: TGTGCCAGCAGTCCCGGGACTAGCGGGAGTGGGAAAAACATTCAGTACTTC. Translation gives CASSPGTSGSGKNIQYF.